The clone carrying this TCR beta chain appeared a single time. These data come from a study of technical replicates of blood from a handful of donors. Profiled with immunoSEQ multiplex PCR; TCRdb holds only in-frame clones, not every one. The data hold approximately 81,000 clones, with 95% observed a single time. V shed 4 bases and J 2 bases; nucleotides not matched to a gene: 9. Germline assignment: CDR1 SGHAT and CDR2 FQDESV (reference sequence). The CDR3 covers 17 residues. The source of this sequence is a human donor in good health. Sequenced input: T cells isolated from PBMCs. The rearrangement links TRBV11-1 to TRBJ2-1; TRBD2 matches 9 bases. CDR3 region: CASSWTLAGEAYNEQFF. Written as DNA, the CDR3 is TGTGCCAGCAGCTGGACTTTAGCGGGAGAGGCCTACAATGAGCAGTTCTTC.